The 3 T cell receptor beta chains below were found in one sample sequenced in a study of identical twins. TCRdb re-analysed the 5' RACE reads in MiXCR, keeping a single row per CDR3 protein. Among 350,000 to 600,000 distinct CDR3 sequences listed, over 12% were seen once. In addition, the sample was reused for a study of yellow fever vaccine responses in identical twins.

Input material: CD4+ T cells sorted from blood. The receptors originated from a woman in her late teens or twenties in good health.

This clonotype occurred a few times. The chain is built from TRBV9 and TRBJ2-1; D gene uncertain. This CDR3 region has 15 residues. The ends were cut back, 4 bases at V and 6 bases at J, with 17 bases in the middle. The V gene's germline CDR1 is SGDLS and CDR2 YYNGEE. This CDR3 reads CASSPSSDPSNEQFF. The CDR3 DNA reads as TGTGCCAGCAGCCCCAGTTCGGACCCCAGCAATGAGCAGTTCTTC.

The rearrangement links TRBV7-9 to TRBJ2-7, with 11 bases identical to TRBD2. V trimming: 0 bases; J trimming: 6 bases; junction bases outside the gene matches: 4. Germline V gene sequence: CDR1 SEHNR, CDR2 FQNEAQ (reference sequence). The CDR3 length is 15 residues. The DNA for the CDR3 is TGTGCCAGCAGCTTAGCGGTCCTAGCGGGGGGCGAGCAGTACTTC. This gives the protein CASSLAVLAGGEQYF.

This chain links TRBV19 with TRBJ2-5, with D tentatively TRBD2 (6 bases). The CDR3 is made up of 14 amino acids. Germline V gene data show CDR1 as LNHDA and CDR2 as SQIVND (reference sequence). V was clipped by 5 bases and J by 4 bases, with 14 bases between them. CDR3 nucleotides: TGTGCCAGTAGTGTACTAGCAGTTGGAGAGACCCAGTACTTC. Residues: CASSVLAVGETQYF.